The 15 T cell receptor beta chains presented below share a single source sample, sequenced in a study of long-term antiretroviral therapy in people with HIV (dated by TCRdb to between 2021 and 2024). The immunoSEQ hsTCRB v3.0 assay was used at survey level resolution to sequence the TRB variable region. Held by TCRdb, this immuneACCESS table contains in-frame sequences only and omits some clones. Under half of the omission traces to an unresolved V gene where checked; the cause of the rest is unknown. The sample yields some 27,000 clones; 79% were counted once. The ten largest clones represent 11% of the sample. The sample here was unsorted PBMCs, taken 2.1 years after starting antiretroviral therapy. The receptors derive from a young man with HIV.

This chain uses TRBV9 with TRBJ2-1, with 8 bases matching TRBD2. V lost 4 bases, J lost 7 bases, and 10 bases stayed unmatched. Looked up from germline, CDR1 is SGDLS and CDR2 is YYNGEE. The CDR3 totals 15 residues. DNA for the CDR3: TGTGCCAGCAGCCCACTAGCGGCTTTTAGTAATGAGCAGTTCTTC. Translated: CASSPLAAFSNEQFF.

Here the CDR3 reads CASVTSSGAYNEQFF. CDR3 coding DNA: TGTGCCAGCGTGACTTCTAGCGGAGCCTACAATGAGCAGTTCTTC. This chain uses TRBV7-2 with TRBJ2-1, with 7 nucleotides matching TRBD2. Germline V gene sequence: CDR1 SGHTA, CDR2 FQGNSA. V was pared by 8 bases and J by 2 bases, with 9 bases of the junction left unmatched. The CDR3 sequence is 15 residues long.

The chain joins TRBV5-1 to TRBJ1-1, with a possible D match to TRBD1 (5 bases). CDR1 and CDR2 (germline): SGHRS, YFSETQ. V dropped 0 bases and J dropped 1 base, with 13 bases sitting between them. CDR3 length equals 16 residues. CDR3 nucleotide sequence: TGCGCCAGCAGCTTGGTTGGGGGGTCAAGGAACACTGAAGCTTTCTTT. This codes for CASSLVGGSRNTEAFF.

V and J are TRBV7-9 and TRBJ2-7; D gene unclear. Germline CDR1 and CDR2: SEHNR and FQNEAQ (reference sequence). Trimming stripped 0 bases from V and 6 bases from J, with 6 bases between. CDR3 length equals 12 residues. CDR3 bases: TGTGCCAGCAGCTTAGCATCTGTCGAGCAGTACTTC. This sequence encodes CASSLASVEQYF.

This clone has just a few counts. The chain uses TRBV9 and TRBJ1-6; tentatively, D is TRBD1 (5 bases). The CDR3 has 15 amino acids. Germline-derived CDR1 and CDR2 are SGDLS and YYNGEE. Trimming took 4 bases from V and 6 from J, leaving 14 bases between them. Written as DNA, the CDR3 is TGTGCCAGCAGCAAGACCCGGGACGGTAATTCACCCCTCCACTTT. Protein sequence: CASSKTRDGNSPLHF. Combining the CDR3 with reference TRBV9 and TRBJ1-6 gives the whole variable domain DSGVTQTPKHLITATGQRVTLRCSPRSGDLSVYWYQQSLDQGLQFLIQYYNGEERAKGNILERFSAQQFPDLHSELNLSSLELGDSALYFCASSKTRDGNSPLHFGNGTRLTVT.

The chain employs TRBV2 and TRBJ1-1; D remains ambiguous. CDR1 is SNHLY, CDR2 FYNNEI, per germline. Trimming pared 7 bases from V and 2 bases from J, leaving 14 bases between. The CDR3 sequence is 14 residues long. The CDR3: CASTIKDQNTEAFF. The CDR3 DNA follows: TGTGCCAGCACTATTAAGGACCAAAACACTGAAGCTTTCTTT.

J is TRBJ2-2 and V is TRBV9; 8 nucleotides agree with TRBD1. Germline CDR1 reads SGDLS; CDR2 reads YYNGEE. The CDR3 is 14 amino acids. With V trimmed by 4 bases and J by 7 bases, 6 bases remained unmatched. CDR3: CASSQQGAGGELFF. CDR3 nucleotide sequence: TGTGCCAGCAGCCAGCAGGGGGCAGGCGGGGAGCTGTTTTTT. Full variable domain (rest looked up from reference TRBV9 and TRBJ2-2): DSGVTQTPKHLITATGQRVTLRCSPRSGDLSVYWYQQSLDQGLQFLIQYYNGEERAKGNILERFSAQQFPDLHSELNLSSLELGDSALYFCASSQQGAGGELFFGEGSRLTVL.

In DNA form, the CDR3 reads TGTGCCAGCAGTGATGGAGGAGAATATCAGCCCCAGCATTTT. Protein sequence: CASSDGGEYQPQHF. This sequence joins TRBV2 and TRBJ1-5; D is undetermined. The CDR3 runs to 14 residues. The V gene's germline CDR1 is SNHLY and CDR2 FYNNEI. Trimming shortened V by 3 bases and J by 5 bases, and 11 bases separated the two germline ends.

V and J are TRBV19 and TRBJ1-5; no reliable D call. The germline V gene encodes CDR1 LNHDA and CDR2 SQIVND (reference sequence). CDR3 length: 16 amino acids. Deletions cut 4 bases from V and 0 bases from J, with 13 bases between. The CDR3 region is CASSRGRINSNQPQHF. The CDR3 coding sequence is TGTGCCAGTAGTAGAGGTCGGATAAATAGCAATCAGCCCCAGCATTTT.

This clone is a singleton in its sample. V usage is TRBV7-2 and J usage is TRBJ1-5; 9 bases are a match to TRBD1. Trimming took 5 bases from V and 0 from J; bases not matched to a gene: 2. The germline V gene has CDR1 SGHTA and CDR2 FQGNSA. The length of the CDR3 is 15 residues. The CDR3 loop is CASSQGQGSNQPQHF. In DNA, the CDR3 is TGTGCCAGCAGCCAGGGACAGGGTAGCAATCAGCCCCAGCATTTT.

The chain links TRBV2 to TRBJ2-7; 13 nucleotides align to TRBD2. CDR3 length equals 16 residues. V lost 5 bases, J lost 2 bases, and 6 bases stayed unmatched. The V gene's germline CDR1 is SNHLY and CDR2 FYNNEI. CDR3 sequence (DNA): TGTGCCAGCAGTCCCGGGACTAGCGGGACCCCCTACGAGCAGTACTTC. It translates to CASSPGTSGTPYEQYF.

This clone was seen only a few times. The rearrangement uses TRBV7-9 and TRBJ2-3; 12 nucleotides align to TRBD1. Germline V gene lookup returns CDR1 SEHNR and CDR2 FQNEAQ (reference sequence). V lost 5 bases to trimming and J lost 6 bases; unmatched junction nucleotides: 12. The CDR3 contains 17 residues. The CDR3 here is CASSPRDRGRGIDTQYF. The CDR3 DNA is TGTGCCAGCAGCCCCCGGGACAGGGGGCGCGGGATCGATACGCAGTATTTT.

The rearrangement uses TRBV9 and TRBJ1-5; TRBD1 matches at 10 bases. The ends lost 3 bases at V and 1 base at J; junction bases unmatched: 1. This CDR3 is 15 amino acids long. Germline V CDR1 and CDR2: SGDLS, YYNGEE. CDR3 nucleotides: TGTGCCAGCAGCGCGGGACAGGGGAGCAATCAGCCCCAGCATTTT. The encoded protein is CASSAGQGSNQPQHF.

This clone appeared a single time. The chain employs TRBV5-5 and TRBJ2-7; D is undetermined. Trimming left V 1 base short and J 2 bases short, with 10 bases between. CDR3 length: 14 residues. The germline V gene has CDR1 SGHKS and CDR2 YYEKEE (reference sequence). Here the CDR3 reads CASSLSAATYEQYF. In DNA, the CDR3 is TGTGCCAGCAGCTTGTCAGCCGCGACCTACGAGCAGTACTTC.

The chain combines TRBV5-1 with TRBJ1-1; D is ambiguous. The V end was cut by 0 bases, the J end by 0 bases, with 6 bases between. Germline V gene sequence: CDR1 SGHRS, CDR2 YFSETQ. This CDR3 is built from 14 residues. The CDR3 protein is CASSLGGLNTEAFF. DNA of the CDR3: TGCGCCAGCAGCTTGGGGGGTTTGAACACTGAAGCTTTCTTT.